These 14 T cell receptor beta chains were all obtained from the same sample, sequenced in a study of spatial heterogeneity in lung cancer. TCRdb re-called the 5' RACE reads through MiXCR, storing one row per CDR3 protein. The sample has some 2,000 distinct CDR3 sequences; roughly 8.9% are singletons. No antigen has been assigned to these receptors. Time point denoted: sample taken at primary tumor resection. Whole-study results and caveats: Intratumoral expanded alpha and beta TCR counts were found to track tumor mutation counts.

Sequenced here: lung tumor tissue, sampled at surgery. These receptors came from a male donor with early-stage non-small cell lung cancer.

V gene TRBV30 combines with J gene TRBJ1-5, with D perhaps matching TRBD1 (6 bases). Trimming cost V 2 bases and J 4 bases, with 12 bases left between them. Looked up from germline, CDR1 is GTSNPN and CDR2 is SVGIG (reference sequence). This CDR3 comprises 14 residues. CDR3 loop: CAWSLTGRNQPQHF. CDR3 nucleotides: TGTGCCTGGAGTTTAACAGGGAGGAATCAGCCCCAGCATTTT.

This clonotype counts as medium-sized. This chain uses TRBV7-2 with TRBJ1-4; D might be TRBD1 (5 bases). Between the trimmed V and J ends, which lost 6 bases and 7 bases, there was a span of 15 bases. The CDR3 totals 14 residues. Germline lookup yields CDR1 SGHTA and CDR2 FQGNSA. The CDR3 DNA follows: TGTGCCAGCAGTTTTGGAGGGGCGAGTGAAAAACTGTTTTTT. Encoded protein: CASSFGGASEKLFF.

In this sample, this clonotype is medium-sized. V is TRBV5-1 and J is TRBJ1-5; tentative D call: TRBD1 (6 bases). The CDR3 has 15 amino acids. Trimming removed 2 bases at V and 1 base at J, with 10 bases between. From germline, CDR1 is SGHRS and CDR2 YFSETQ. Here the CDR3 DNA reads TGCGCCAGCAGCTTATCGGGGGGCAGCAATCAGCCCCAGCATTTT. Protein product: CASSLSGGSNQPQHF.

The chain links TRBV7-6 to TRBJ2-1; TRBD2 matches 10 bases. The V gene end was trimmed by 4 bases and the J gene end by 5 bases; junction bases not matched to a gene: 14. CDR1 and CDR2 from the germline V gene are SGHVS and FNYEAQ. This CDR3 region has 18 residues. The CDR3 DNA reads as TGTGCCAGCAGCTCCGGACCCGGGACTAGCGTACCCGACAATGAGCAGTTCTTC. This translates into CASSSGPGTSVPDNEQFF.

This clonotype is labeled medium-sized. The J gene is TRBJ2-7, the V gene TRBV9; 10 bases are a match to TRBD1. V was pared by 0 bases and J by 6 bases, with 6 bases of the junction left unmatched. The germline V gene encodes CDR1 SGDLS and CDR2 YYNGEE. CDR3 length equals 15 residues. The CDR3, as DNA: TGTGCCAGCAGCGTAGGCCGAAGACAGGGGGCCGAGCAGTACTTC. It encodes CASSVGRRQGAEQYF.

This clonotype is medium-sized. The chain employs TRBV11-2 and TRBJ1-4, with 8 nucleotides matching TRBD1. This CDR3 has 16 residues. The V segment lost 5 bases and the J segment 7 bases; nucleotides outside the gene matches: 12. Looked up from germline, CDR1 is SGHAT and CDR2 is FQNNGV. As DNA, the CDR3 is TGTGCCAGCAGCCTGACAGGACAGGGCCGAGGTGAAAAACTGTTTTTT. As protein: CASSLTGQGRGEKLFF.

This clonotype was recorded many times. V gene TRBV3-1 combines with J gene TRBJ2-7; a possible D gene is TRBD2 (5 bases). The CDR3 is 19 amino acids. The V and J ends lost 1 base and 3 bases respectively, with 25 bases between them. Germline V gene data show CDR1 as LGHDT and CDR2 as YNNKEL (reference sequence). The CDR3 loop reads CASSQGGPMIARLRYEQYF. The CDR3 DNA follows: TGTGCCAGCAGCCAAGGAGGCCCAATGATAGCGCGCCTACGCTACGAGCAGTACTTC.

The chain recombines TRBV24-1 with TRBJ2-5; 7 nucleotides align to TRBD2. The germline V gene has CDR1 KGHDR and CDR2 SFDVKD. The CDR3 runs to 14 residues. Losses at the gene ends were 5 bases for V and 2 bases for J; bases not matched to a gene: 4. The CDR3 DNA sequence: TGTGCCACCAGTGTGGGGGGACTACAAGAGACCCAGTACTTC. Encoded protein: CATSVGGLQETQYF.

By sample fraction, this clonotype is medium-sized. This chain links TRBV4-3 with TRBJ2-2, with D maybe TRBD1 (6 bases). Per germline, CDR1 LGHNA and CDR2 YSLEER. The CDR3 contains 17 residues. The V end was cut by 0 bases, the J end by 1 base, with 12 bases between. The CDR3 bases are TGCGCCAGCAGCCAAGAAGTGGCAGGGGAGAACACCGGGGAGCTGTTTTTT. Amino acids: CASSQEVAGENTGELFF.

Remarks on this clonotype: This may arise from a read error, as a much more abundant clone is one base away. The chain recombines TRBV5-4 with TRBJ2-2; the D gene is possibly TRBD1 (5 bases). Looked up from germline, CDR1 is SGHNT and CDR2 is YYREEE (reference sequence). This CDR3 has 16 residues. Trimming removed 1 base at V and 5 bases at J, with 15 bases between. The CDR3 nucleotides read TGTGCCAGCAGCTTGAGACAGAGCTCAAGGACCGGGGAGCTGTTTTTT. Protein: CASSLRQSSRTGELFF.

This clonotype was detected many times. CDR3 DNA: TGTGCCAGCTCACCACCCAGCACAGATACGCAGTATTTT. Its protein is CASSPPSTDTQYF. The chain links TRBV18 to TRBJ2-3; unclear D gene. With 0 bases removed from V and 0 bases from J, the gap between germline ends came to 1 base. The CDR3 runs 13 residues. Germline CDR1 KGHSH, CDR2 LQKENI.

In this sample, this clonotype is medium-sized. V is TRBV5-1 and J is TRBJ2-5; no clear D gene. Trimming shortened V by 4 bases and J by 7 bases, and 8 bases separated the two germline ends. The CDR3 length is 11 residues. The germline CDR1 and CDR2 sequences are SGHRS and YFSETQ. The CDR3 is CASSESSTQYF. In DNA, the CDR3 is TGCGCCAGCAGCGAATCATCGACCCAGTACTTC.

This clonotype is medium-sized (0.01 to 0.1%) by share. The CDR3 region has the DNA TGTGCCAGTATCCCGGCGGTTGGCGGAAACACCATATATTTT. Its translation: CASIPAVGGNTIYF. This chain connects TRBV19 to TRBJ1-3; unclear D gene. Germline V gives CDR1 LNHDA, CDR2 SQIVND (reference sequence). The CDR3 runs to 14 residues. Trimming removed 7 bases at V and 4 bases at J, with 14 bases between.

By share, this clonotype ranks as medium-sized (0.01 to 0.1%). This chain joins TRBV4-2 and TRBJ2-3; 9 positions match TRBD2. The CDR3 consists of 16 residues. Germline CDR1 reads LGHNA; CDR2 reads YNFKEQ. Unmatched junction bases numbered 9, after V lost 4 bases and J lost 4 bases. The CDR3 sequence is CASSPRAGGLADTQYF. In nucleotides, the CDR3 is TGTGCCAGCAGCCCACGGGCGGGGGGGCTCGCAGATACGCAGTATTTT.